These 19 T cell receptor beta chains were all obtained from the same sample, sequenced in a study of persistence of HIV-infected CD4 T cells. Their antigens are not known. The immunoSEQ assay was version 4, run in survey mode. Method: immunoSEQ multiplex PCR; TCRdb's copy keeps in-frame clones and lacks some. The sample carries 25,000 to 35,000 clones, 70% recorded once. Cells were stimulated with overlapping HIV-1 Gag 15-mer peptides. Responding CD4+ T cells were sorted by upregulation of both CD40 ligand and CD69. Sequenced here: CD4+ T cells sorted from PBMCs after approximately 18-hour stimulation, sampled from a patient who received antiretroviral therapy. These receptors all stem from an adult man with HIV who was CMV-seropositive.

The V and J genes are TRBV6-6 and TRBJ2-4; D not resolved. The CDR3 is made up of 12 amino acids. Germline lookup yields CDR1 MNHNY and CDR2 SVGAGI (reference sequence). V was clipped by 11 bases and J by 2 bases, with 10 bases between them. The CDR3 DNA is TGTGCCGCTAAAGACCCCAAAAACATTCAGTACTTC. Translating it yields CAAKDPKNIQYF.

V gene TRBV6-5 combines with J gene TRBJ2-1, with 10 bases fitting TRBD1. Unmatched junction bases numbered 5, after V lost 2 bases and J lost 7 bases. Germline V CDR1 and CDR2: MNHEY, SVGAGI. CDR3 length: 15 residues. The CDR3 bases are TGTGCCAGCAGTTACGGGGGACAGGGGAGGAATGAGCAGTTCTTC. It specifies CASSYGGQGRNEQFF.

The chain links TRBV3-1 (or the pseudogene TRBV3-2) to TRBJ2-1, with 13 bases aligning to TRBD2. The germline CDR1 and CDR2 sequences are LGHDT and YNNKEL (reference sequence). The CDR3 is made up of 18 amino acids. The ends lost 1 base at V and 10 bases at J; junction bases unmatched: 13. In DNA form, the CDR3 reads TGTGCCAGCAGCCAAGTACAGACCCTACTAGCGGGGGGGCGAGAGCAGTTCTTC. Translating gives CASSQVQTLLAGGREQFF.

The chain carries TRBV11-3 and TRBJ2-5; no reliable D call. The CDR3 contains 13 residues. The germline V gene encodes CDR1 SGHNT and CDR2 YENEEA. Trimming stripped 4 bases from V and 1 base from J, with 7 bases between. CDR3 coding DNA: TGTGCCAGCAGCTCTGTCTCCCAAGAGACCCAGTACTTC. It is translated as CASSSVSQETQYF. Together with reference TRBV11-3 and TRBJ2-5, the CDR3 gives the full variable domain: EAGVVQSPRYKIIEKKQPVAFWCNPISGHNTLYWYLQNLGQGPELLIRYENEEAVDDSQLPKDRFSAERLKGVDSTLKIQPAELGDSAVYLCASSSVSQETQYFGPGTRLLVL.

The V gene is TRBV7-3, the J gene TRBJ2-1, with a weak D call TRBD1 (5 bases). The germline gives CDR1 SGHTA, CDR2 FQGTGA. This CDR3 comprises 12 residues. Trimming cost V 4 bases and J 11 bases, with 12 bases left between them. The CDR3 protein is CASSSRGQKQFF. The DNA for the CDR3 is TGTGCCAGCAGCTCTAGAGGACAAAAGCAGTTCTTC.

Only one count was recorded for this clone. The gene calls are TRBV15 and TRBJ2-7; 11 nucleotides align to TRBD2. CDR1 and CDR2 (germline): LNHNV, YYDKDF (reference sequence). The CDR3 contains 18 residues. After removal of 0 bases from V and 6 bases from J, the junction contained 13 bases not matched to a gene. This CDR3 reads CATSREQPASGGPGEQYF. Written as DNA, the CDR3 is TGTGCCACCAGCAGAGAACAACCCGCTAGCGGGGGGCCGGGCGAGCAGTACTTC.

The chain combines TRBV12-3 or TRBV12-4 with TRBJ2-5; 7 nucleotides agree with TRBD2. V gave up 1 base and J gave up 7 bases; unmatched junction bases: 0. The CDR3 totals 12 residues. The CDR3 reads CASSLGEGTQYF. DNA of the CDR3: TGTGCCAGCAGTTTAGGGGAGGGGACCCAGTACTTC.

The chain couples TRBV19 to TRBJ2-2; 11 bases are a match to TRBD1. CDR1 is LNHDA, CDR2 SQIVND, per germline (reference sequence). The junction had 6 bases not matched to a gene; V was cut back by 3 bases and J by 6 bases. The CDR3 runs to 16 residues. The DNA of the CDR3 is TGTGCCAGTAGTATCCGGACAGGGGGCGTAGCCGGGGAGCTGTTTTTT. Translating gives CASSIRTGGVAGELFF.

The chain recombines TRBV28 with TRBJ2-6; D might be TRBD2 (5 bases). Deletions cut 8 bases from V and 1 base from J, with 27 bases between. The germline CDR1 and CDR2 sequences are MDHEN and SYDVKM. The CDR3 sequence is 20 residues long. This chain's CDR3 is CASAPSMGATSGSGANVLTF. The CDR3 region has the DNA TGTGCCAGCGCGCCCTCTATGGGAGCTACGTCCGGGTCTGGGGCCAACGTCCTGACTTTC. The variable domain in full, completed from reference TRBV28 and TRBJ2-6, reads DVKVTQSSRYLVKRTGEKVFLECVQDMDHENMFWYRQDPGLGLRLIYFSYDVKMKEKGDIPEGYSVSREKKERFSLILESASTNQTSMYLCASAPSMGATSGSGANVLTFGAGSRLTVL.

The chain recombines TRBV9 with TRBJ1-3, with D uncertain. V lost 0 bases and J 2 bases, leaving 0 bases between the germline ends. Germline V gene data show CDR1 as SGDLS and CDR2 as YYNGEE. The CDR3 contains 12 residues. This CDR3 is CASSVAGNTIYF. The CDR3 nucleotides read TGTGCCAGCAGCGTAGCTGGAAACACCATATATTTT. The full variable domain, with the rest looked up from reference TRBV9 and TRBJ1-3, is DSGVTQTPKHLITATGQRVTLRCSPRSGDLSVYWYQQSLDQGLQFLIQYYNGEERAKGNILERFSAQQFPDLHSELNLSSLELGDSALYFCASSVAGNTIYFGEGSWLTVV.

In DNA form, the CDR3 reads TGTGCCAGCAGTGATGGGGAAGGAACGCACGAGCAGTACTTC. It is translated as CASSDGEGTHEQYF. V and J are TRBV6-1 and TRBJ2-7; D ambiguous. The V gene lost 3 bases and the J gene lost 5 bases, with 14 bases spanning the gap. CDR1 is MNHNS, CDR2 SASEGT, per germline. The CDR3 totals 14 residues.

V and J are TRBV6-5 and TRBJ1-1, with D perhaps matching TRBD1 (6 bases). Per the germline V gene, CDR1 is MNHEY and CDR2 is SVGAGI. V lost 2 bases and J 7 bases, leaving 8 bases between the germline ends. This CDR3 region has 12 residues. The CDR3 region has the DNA TGTGCCAGCAGTTACATACAGGGTGAAGCTTTCTTT. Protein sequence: CASSYIQGEAFF.

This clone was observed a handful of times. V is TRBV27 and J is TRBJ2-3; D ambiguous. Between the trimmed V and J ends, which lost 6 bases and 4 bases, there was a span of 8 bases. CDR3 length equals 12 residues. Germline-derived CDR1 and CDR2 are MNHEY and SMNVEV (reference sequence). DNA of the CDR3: TGTGCCAGCAGCCACGGACCAGATACGCAGTATTTT. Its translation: CASSHGPDTQYF.

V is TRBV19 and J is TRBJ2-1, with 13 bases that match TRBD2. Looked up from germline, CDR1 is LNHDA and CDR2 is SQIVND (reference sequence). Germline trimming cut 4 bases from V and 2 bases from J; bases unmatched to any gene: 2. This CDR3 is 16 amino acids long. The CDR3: CASSRLAGGTYNEQFF. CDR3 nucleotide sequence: TGTGCCAGTAGTAGACTAGCGGGGGGCACCTACAATGAGCAGTTCTTC.

CDR3 sequence: CASSQGQRTTDTQYF. CDR3 DNA sequence: TGTGCCAGCAGCCAAGGCCAGCGTACCACAGATACGCAGTATTTT. J is TRBJ2-3 and V is TRBV3-1 (or the pseudogene TRBV3-2), with D hard to call. Per the germline V gene, CDR1 is LGHDT and CDR2 is YNNKEL (reference sequence). Trimming shortened V by 1 base and J by 2 bases, and 10 bases separated the two germline ends. The CDR3 loop spans 15 amino acids.

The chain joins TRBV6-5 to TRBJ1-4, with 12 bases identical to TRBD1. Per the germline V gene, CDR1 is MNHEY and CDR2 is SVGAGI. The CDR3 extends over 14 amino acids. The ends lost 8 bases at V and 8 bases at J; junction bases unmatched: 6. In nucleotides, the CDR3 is TGTGCCAGCCTCGGGACAGGGGGCGAAGAAAAACTGTTTTTT. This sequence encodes CASLGTGGEEKLFF.

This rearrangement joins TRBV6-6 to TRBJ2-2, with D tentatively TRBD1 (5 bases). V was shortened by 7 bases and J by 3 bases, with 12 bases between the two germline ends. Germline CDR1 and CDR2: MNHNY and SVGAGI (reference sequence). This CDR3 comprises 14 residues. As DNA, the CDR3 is TGTGCCAGCACTGTAGCCAGGGACACCGGGGAGCTGTTTTTT. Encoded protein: CASTVARDTGELFF.

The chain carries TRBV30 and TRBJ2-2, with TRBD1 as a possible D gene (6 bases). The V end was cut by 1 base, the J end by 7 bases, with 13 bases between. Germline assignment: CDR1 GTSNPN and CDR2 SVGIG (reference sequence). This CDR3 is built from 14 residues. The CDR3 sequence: CAWSEGQPHGELFF. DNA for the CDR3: TGTGCCTGGAGTGAAGGACAGCCCCACGGGGAGCTGTTTTTT.

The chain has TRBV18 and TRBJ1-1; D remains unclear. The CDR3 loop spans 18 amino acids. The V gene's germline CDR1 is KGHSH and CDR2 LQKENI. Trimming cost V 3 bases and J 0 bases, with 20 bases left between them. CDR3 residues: CASSPAMVTSSMNTEAFF. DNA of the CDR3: TGTGCCAGCTCACCCGCCATGGTTACTAGCTCCATGAACACTGAAGCTTTCTTT.